The 7 T cell receptor beta chains in this list originate from one sample, sequenced in a study of OX40 agonist ivuxolimab in advanced cancers. This table comes from immunoSEQ multiplex PCR, and its TCRdb copy is limited to in-frame clones, with some not included. The table records 35,000 to 40,000 clones, about 89% of them present only once. Material: CD4+ or CD8+ T cells sorted from blood, obtained in a trial of the OX40 agonist ivuxolimab. These receptors all stem from an adult with an advanced solid tumor such as melanoma, head and neck, liver or kidney cancer.

Only one count was recorded for this clone. Additional DNA sequences in this sample encode the identical CDR3. The chain employs TRBV19 and TRBJ1-1, with a tentative D call TRBD1 (5 bases). Germline-derived CDR1 and CDR2 are LNHDA and SQIVND (reference sequence). V was cut by 9 bases and J by 5 bases, with 13 bases left in between. CDR3 length: 12 amino acids. The CDR3 loop is CASSRRGTEAFF. CDR3 in DNA: TGTGCCAGCTCTCGGAGGGGAACTGAAGCTTTCTTT.

The chain carries TRBV11-2 and TRBJ2-2; D tentatively reads TRBD1 or TRBD2 (5 bases each). Trimming stripped 6 bases from V and 6 bases from J, with 14 bases between. Germline V gene data show CDR1 as SGHAT and CDR2 as FQNNGV. The CDR3 has 14 residues. The CDR3 DNA reads TGTGCCAGCAGTCCCGTCCGGGGCGCCGGGGAGCTGTTTTTT. It codes for CASSPVRGAGELFF. The whole variable domain, filled in from reference TRBV11-2 and TRBJ2-2, reads EAGVAQSPRYKIIEKRQSVAFWCNPISGHATLYWYQQILGQGPKLLIQFQNNGVVDDSQLPKDRFSAERLKGVDSTLKIQPAKLEDSAVYLCASSPVRGAGELFFGEGSRLTVL.

This clone has only one observation. The chain couples TRBV2 to TRBJ2-3, with 12 bases fitting TRBD2. The J segment lost 13 bases and the V segment lost 4 bases, leaving 9 bases of the junction unmatched. The CDR3 runs 14 residues. Germline V lookup: CDR1 SNHLY, CDR2 FYNNEI. The CDR3 protein is CASSGGLAGSLKYF. The CDR3, as DNA: TGTGCCAGCAGTGGAGGACTAGCGGGGTCCCTGAAGTATTTT.

Turning to this clone: One junction end does not reproduce the germline sequence, and a read error may be involved. V usage is TRBV5-1 and J usage is TRBJ2-7, with D perhaps TRBD2 (7 bases). The germline gives CDR1 SGHRS, CDR2 YFSETQ. The CDR3 runs to 15 residues. The CDR3 sequence: CASSLAGGAAYEQNF. In DNA, the CDR3 is TGCGCCAGCAGCTTGGCTGGGGGGGCCGCCTACGAGCAGAACTTC.

V and J are TRBV7-9 and TRBJ2-5, with a possible D match to TRBD1 (6 bases). Germline V gene sequence: CDR1 SEHNR, CDR2 FQNEAQ (reference sequence). This CDR3 spans 15 amino acids. The germline V and J ends were trimmed by 3 bases and 4 bases, with 15 bases remaining between them. This CDR3 is CASSFSGALGETQYF. CDR3 in DNA: TGTGCCAGCAGCTTTTCAGGGGCTCTGGGAGAGACCCAGTACTTC.

V is TRBV19 and J is TRBJ2-3; D unclear. CDR1 and CDR2 from the germline V gene are LNHDA and SQIVND (reference sequence). This CDR3 region has 14 residues. Trimming shortened V by 7 bases and J by 4 bases, and 15 bases separated the two germline ends. The CDR3 DNA sequence: TGTGCCAGTATCTTAGCTGGGGTTCCAGATACGCAGTATTTT. As protein: CASILAGVPDTQYF.

The chain carries TRBV6-5 and TRBJ1-1, with D unresolved. The V gene lost 6 bases and the J gene lost 0 bases, with 8 bases spanning the gap. This CDR3 contains 13 residues. Germline CDR1 is MNHEY and CDR2 is SVGAGI. The CDR3 region is CASSEDLNTEAFF. The CDR3 coding sequence is TGTGCCAGCAGCGAAGACTTGAACACTGAAGCTTTCTTT.